This is a list of T cell receptor beta chains from one sample in a study of T cell responses to AZD1222 COVID-19 vaccine. Some clones are missing from TCRdb's copy, which holds only in-frame ones; the method was immunoSEQ multiplex PCR. The sample shows tens of thousands of clones, approximately 90% of them seen only once. The sequencing here drew on peripheral blood, taken on day 0 of AZD1222 vaccination. These receptors were collected from an adult in good health. CDR3s leave out the opening cysteine and the closing phenylalanine or tryptophan. Fields, in order: D gene, J gene, V gene, CDR3 protein. The D gene is left open where the match is weak.

d_call: .
j_call: TRBJ2-3
v_call: TRBV19
cdr3_aa: ASSPRVADFTDTQY

d_call: .
j_call: TRBJ2-1
v_call: TRBV25-1
cdr3_aa: ASSGPDRERGRDNEQF

d_call: .
j_call: TRBJ2-6
v_call: TRBV3-1/TRBV3-2
cdr3_aa: ASSQEAPGANVLT

d_call: .
j_call: TRBJ1-1
v_call: TRBV12-3/TRBV12-4
cdr3_aa: ASSPPGLTEAF

d_call: TRBD2
j_call: TRBJ2-7
v_call: TRBV30
cdr3_aa: AWSGLAGGKYEQY

d_call: .
j_call: TRBJ2-1
v_call: TRBV5-1
cdr3_aa: ASSLRGETYNEQF

d_call: .
j_call: TRBJ1-2
v_call: TRBV12-5
cdr3_aa: ASGLVTGIRDYGYT

d_call: TRBD1
j_call: TRBJ1-1
v_call: TRBV25-1
cdr3_aa: ATSGQGASEAF

d_call: TRBD1
j_call: TRBJ2-1
v_call: TRBV5-5
cdr3_aa: ASSETPSRTGGEQF

d_call: .
j_call: TRBJ2-7
v_call: TRBV7-2
cdr3_aa: ASSSNPGPSSYEQY

d_call: TRBD1
j_call: TRBJ1-1
v_call: TRBV4-1
cdr3_aa: ASSPVGQKNTEAF

d_call: .
j_call: TRBJ2-7
v_call: TRBV4-2
cdr3_aa: ASSQDMGVGEQY

d_call: .
j_call: TRBJ1-4
v_call: TRBV6-5
cdr3_aa: ASRDFRARGKLF

d_call: .
j_call: TRBJ1-1
v_call: TRBV7-9
cdr3_aa: ASSSQGYTEAF

d_call: .
j_call: TRBJ2-7
v_call: TRBV6-2/TRBV6-3
cdr3_aa: ASSPYEAGGGYEQY

d_call: .
j_call: TRBJ2-7
v_call: TRBV7-2
cdr3_aa: ASSWGINYEQY

d_call: .
j_call: TRBJ1-2
v_call: TRBV6-5
cdr3_aa: ASTTPPYGYT

d_call: .
j_call: TRBJ1-2
v_call: TRBV6-6
cdr3_aa: ASTASLGYT

d_call: TRBD1
j_call: TRBJ2-1
v_call: TRBV19
cdr3_aa: ASTYPGGSYNEQF

d_call: .
j_call: TRBJ2-6
v_call: TRBV19
cdr3_aa: ASSIKAGGEPRANVLT

d_call: TRBD1
j_call: TRBJ2-7
v_call: TRBV11-2
cdr3_aa: ASSLDLGQGSSYEQY

d_call: TRBD2
j_call: TRBJ2-2
v_call: TRBV5-1
cdr3_aa: ASSLGTSGNTGELF

d_call: TRBD2
j_call: TRBJ2-3
v_call: TRBV19
cdr3_aa: ASSTIAGGFADTQY

d_call: .
j_call: TRBJ2-5
v_call: TRBV7-9
cdr3_aa: ASSPGPTKAETQY

d_call: .
j_call: TRBJ2-3
v_call: TRBV6-5
cdr3_aa: ASSRTDSWTDTQY

d_call: .
j_call: TRBJ2-5
v_call: TRBV9
cdr3_aa: ASSIAGETQY

d_call: TRBD1
j_call: TRBJ2-7
v_call: TRBV2
cdr3_aa: ASTGLDREPYEQY

d_call: TRBD1
j_call: TRBJ1-2
v_call: TRBV19
cdr3_aa: ASSIVGQNPYGYT

d_call: TRBD2
j_call: TRBJ2-7
v_call: TRBV9
cdr3_aa: ASSVTGTSGIREQY